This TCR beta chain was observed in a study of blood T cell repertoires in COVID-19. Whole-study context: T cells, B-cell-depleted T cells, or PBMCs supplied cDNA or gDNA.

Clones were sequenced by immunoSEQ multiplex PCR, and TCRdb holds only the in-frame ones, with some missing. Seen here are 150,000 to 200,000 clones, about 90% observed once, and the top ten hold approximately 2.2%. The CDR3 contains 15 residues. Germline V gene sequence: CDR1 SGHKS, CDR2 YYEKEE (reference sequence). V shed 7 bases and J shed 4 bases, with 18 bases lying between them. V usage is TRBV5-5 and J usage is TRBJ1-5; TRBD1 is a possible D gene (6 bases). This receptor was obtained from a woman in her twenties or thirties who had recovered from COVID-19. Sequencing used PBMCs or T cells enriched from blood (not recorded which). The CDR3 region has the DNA TGTGCCAGCCGCTGGGACACCGCCCTTAATCAGCCCCAGCATTTT. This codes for CASRWDTALNQPQHF.